One TCR beta chain is described in this entry. What it binds is unknown. This sample was included in a study of cytomegalovirus exposure and HLA in healthy donors. Study-level points and caveats: The authors confirmed in vitro that a few CMV-associated chains were specific for CMV antigens.

Sequencing was performed with immunoSEQ multiplex PCR; in TCRdb, only in-frame clones are kept and a portion is missing. The sample records about 160,000 clones, 75% to 90% being singletons. V was shortened by 6 bases and J by 10 bases, with 11 bases between the two germline ends. The CDR3 is made up of 11 amino acids. In germline, CDR1 is SEHNR, CDR2 FQNEAQ (reference sequence). Sequenced material: PBMCs. This clonotype was obtained from a woman under 30 in good health and CMV-seronegative. This sequence joins TRBV7-9 and TRBJ2-3, with D uncertain. The CDR3 loop reads CASRAVQAQYF. The CDR3 DNA is TGTGCCAGCAGGGCAGTTCAGGCGCAGTATTTT. The full variable domain, rest sourced from reference TRBV7-9 and TRBJ2-3, is DTGVSQNPRHKITKRGQNVTFRCDPISEHNRLYWYRQTLGQGPEFLTYFQNEAQLEKSRLLSDRFSAERPKGSFSTLEIQRTEQGDSAMYLCASRAVQAQYFGPGTRLTVL.